A selection of T cell receptor beta chains follows, all from one sample in a study of response to subunit inactivated influenza vaccine. TCRdb processed the RT-PCR reads anew with MiXCR; each CDR3 protein has one entry. The sample lists around 850,000 distinct CDR3 sequences, less than 20% occurring once. Specimen: PBMCs from blood, collected 4 to 6 days after vaccination. Every receptor here comes from a man aged 45-65 years who received an inactivated influenza vaccine. CDR3s include the opening cysteine and the closing phenylalanine or tryptophan. D genes are given only for firm matches. The size entry is marked missing in some rows and otherwise reads once, few, many or a size class.

d_call j_call v_call clone_size cdr3_nt cdr3_aa
TRBD1 TRBJ2-7 TRBV27 few TGTGCCAGCAGTTTAATAGGACAGGGGGAAGGCTACGAGCAGTACTTC CASSLIGQGEGYEQYF
TRBD2 TRBJ2-5 TRBV10-3 few TGTGCCATCAGTGAGGGTACTAGCGGAGAAGAGACCCAGTACTTC CAISEGTSGEETQYF
TRBD2 TRBJ2-5 TRBV20-1 NA TGCAGTGCTAGAAAGAGGGTAGCGGGACCCCTCCAAGAGACCCAGTACTTC CSARKRVAGPLQETQYF
NA TRBJ1-5 TRBV29-1 many TGCAGCGTTGCCCATAGCGGCAATCAGCCCCAGCATTTT CSVAHSGNQPQHF
NA TRBJ2-5 TRBV5-1 NA TGCGCCAGCAGCTCATCGGGTGGGCGAGGAGAGACCCAGTACTTC CASSSSGGRGETQYF
NA TRBJ2-3 TRBV6-1 NA TGTGCCAGCAGTCCGCCTGGGTTAGTGCCAGATACGCAGTATTTT CASSPPGLVPDTQYF
TRBD1 TRBJ2-7 TRBV2 once TGTGCCAGCAGCTATCTCCGGGACAGGGGCGCCTACGAGCAGTACTTC CASSYLRDRGAYEQYF
NA TRBJ2-6 TRBV6-2/TRBV6-3 NA TGTGCCAGCAGTTACTTGGGGGCTGGGGCCAACGTCCTGACTTTC CASSYLGAGANVLTF
NA TRBJ2-2 TRBV6-5 few TGTGCCAGCAGTTACTCACGACGGTCATCCGGGGAGCTGTTTTTT CASSYSRRSSGELFF
TRBD2 TRBJ2-7 TRBV20-1 few TGCAGTGCTAGGGGACTATACGCCTCCTACGAGCAGTACTTC CSARGLYASYEQYF
TRBD1 TRBJ2-1 TRBV10-3 many TGTGCCATCAGTGAGTCGACAGGGATCCTCCATGAGCAGTTCTTC CAISESTGILHEQFF
NA TRBJ1-4 TRBV5-1 NA TGCGCCAGCAGCTCCGATCGCGGGGCAACTAATGAAAAACTGTTTTTT CASSSDRGATNEKLFF
NA TRBJ1-5 TRBV20-1 NA TGCAGTGCCCTATTTTGGAGCAATCAGCCCCAGCATTTT CSALFWSNQPQHF
NA TRBJ2-5 TRBV11-2 few TGTGCCAGCAATCTGGGGGGTGGGGAGACCCAGTACTTC CASNLGGGETQYF
TRBD2 TRBJ2-1 TRBV11-2 NA TGTGCCAGCAGCTTAGTTTCCCACGGGACTACCAAATACAATGAGCAGTTCTTC CASSLVSHGTTKYNEQFF
NA TRBJ1-1 TRBV3-1 few TGTGCCAGCAGCCCCCCAACAGGGTTTCGAGCTTTCTTT CASSPPTGFRAFF
NA TRBJ2-1 TRBV12-3/TRBV12-4 few TGTGCCAGCAGTTTGAAGGGCCATTTAGGCGATGAGCAGTTCTTC CASSLKGHLGDEQFF
NA TRBJ1-1 TRBV10-3 NA TGTGCCACCGGGACCCCGGGGGGAAACACTGAAGCTTTCTTT CATGTPGGNTEAFF
NA TRBJ2-7 TRBV12-3/TRBV12-4 once TGTGCCAGCAGTCCATCCCCGGCGGGCGAGCAGTACTTC CASSPSPAGEQYF
TRBD1 TRBJ2-7 TRBV11-2 NA TGTGCCAGCAGCTTTACGGGACAGGGGGCCGTTATTTCCTACGAGCAGTACTTC CASSFTGQGAVISYEQYF
NA TRBJ2-7 TRBV21-1 NA TGTGCCAGCAGCAAAGGAGAGCGACTAGCGGGATCCACCTCCTACGAGCAGTACTTC CASSKGERLAGSTSYEQYF
NA TRBJ1-2 TRBV6-1 NA TGTGCCAGCACGGTCAGGAGGAACTATGGCTACACCTTC CASTVRRNYGYTF
NA TRBJ2-5 TRBV7-9 NA TGTGCCAGCAGCCCGCCCTCCGAGGAGACCCAGTACTTC CASSPPSEETQYF
NA TRBJ1-5 TRBV20-1 once TGCAGTGCTGAATCGGGACACCTTAGCAATCAGCCCCAGCATTTT CSAESGHLSNQPQHF
TRBD2 TRBJ2-3 TRBV6-2/TRBV6-3 few TGTGCCAGCAGTTATTCTCCGGGACTAGCGGGAGATACGCAGTATTTT CASSYSPGLAGDTQYF
TRBD1 TRBJ2-5 TRBV9 few TGTGCCAGCAGCACAACACAGGGGACGCAAGAGACCCAGTACTTC CASSTTQGTQETQYF
TRBD2 TRBJ2-2 TRBV2 NA TGTGCCAGCAGTGAATGGCTAGCGGGCGGGGAGCTGTTTTTT CASSEWLAGGELFF
NA TRBJ2-5 TRBV4-3 NA TGCGCCAGCAGCCAAGAACAGGGAAAGACCCAGTACTTC CASSQEQGKTQYF
NA TRBJ2-3 TRBV4-2 NA TGTGCCAGCAGCCAAGACTGGGAGACAGATACGCAGTATTTT CASSQDWETDTQYF
TRBD1 TRBJ1-4 TRBV4-1 NA TGCGCCAGCAGCCAAGATCGACCGACAGGGACGCTGTTTTTT CASSQDRPTGTLFF
TRBD2 TRBJ2-2 TRBV12-3/TRBV12-4 few TGTGCCAGCAGTAGAAGGCGGGGGGGCCGTACCGGGGAGCTGTTTTTT CASSRRRGGRTGELFF
NA TRBJ2-1 TRBV4-1 many TGCGCCAGCAGCCAGAAGGTCAGCTCGGAGCAGTTCTTC CASSQKVSSEQFF
TRBD2 TRBJ2-1 TRBV12-3/TRBV12-4 few TGTGCCAGCAGTCGACTAGCGGGGCCGTACAATGAGCAGTTCTTC CASSRLAGPYNEQFF
NA TRBJ2-3 TRBV24-1 few TGTGCCACCAGTGATCCACGGACAACGCAGTATTTT CATSDPRTTQYF
NA TRBJ2-6 TRBV10-3 few TGTGCCAGCTCACAGGTCGGAGGGGCCAACGTCCTGACTTTC CASSQVGGANVLTF
NA TRBJ2-1 TRBV15 NA TGTGCCACCAGCAGAGCAAGCGGGTCCTACAATGAGCAGTTCTTC CATSRASGSYNEQFF
TRBD2 TRBJ2-4 TRBV28 NA TGTGCCAGCAGTTTAGGGGTCTCAGCGGGAGGGACCATTCAGTACTTC CASSLGVSAGGTIQYF
TRBD1 TRBJ2-1 TRBV7-3 NA TGTGCCAGCAGCGCAAGACAGGGGGCCTCAATGAAGCAGTTCTTC CASSARQGASMKQFF